The clone carrying this TCR beta chain was seen ten or more times. Its antigen is not known. The data stem from a study of T cells in Graves' hyperthyroidism and ophthalmopathy. TCR beta CDR3 regions were amplified from RNA. The primer set for the first-round RT-PCR of the TCR CDR3 was HTBI. TCRdb ran MiXCR on the multiplex PCR reads and lists one entry per CDR3 protein. In the table there are under 350,000 distinct CDR3 sequences, 17% of which are singletons. Reasons for excluding patients were uncontrolled infection, other autoimmune disease, pregnancy or lactation. The authors took PBMCs from about 9.5 ml fresh peripheral blood. The germline CDR1 and CDR2 sequences are SGHAT and FQNNGV. The CDR3 is made up of 18 amino acids. V lost 2 bases, J lost 0 bases, and 8 bases stayed unmatched. Study-level points and caveats: The authors' 13 V-J model separated ophthalmopathy from stable hyperthyroidism.

The sequencing input was blood. The clonotype originates from a woman aged 55-70 years with Graves' ophthalmopathy. The chain carries TRBV11-2 and TRBJ2-2; 8 bases match TRBD1. In DNA, the CDR3 is TGTGCCAGCAGCTTAAGGGCAGGGGGCGCCCCGAACACCGGGGAGCTGTTTTTT. Translated, it gives CASSLRAGGAPNTGELFF.